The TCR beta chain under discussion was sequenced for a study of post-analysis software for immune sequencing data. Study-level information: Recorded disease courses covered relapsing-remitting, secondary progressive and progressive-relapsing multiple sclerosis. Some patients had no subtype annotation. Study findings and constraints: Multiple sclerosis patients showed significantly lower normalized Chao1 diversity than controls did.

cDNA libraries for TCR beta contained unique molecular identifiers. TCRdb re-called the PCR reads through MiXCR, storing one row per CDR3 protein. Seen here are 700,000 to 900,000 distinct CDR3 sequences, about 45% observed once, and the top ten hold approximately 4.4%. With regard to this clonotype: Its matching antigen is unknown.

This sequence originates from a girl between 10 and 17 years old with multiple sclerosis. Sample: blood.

The CDR3 nucleotides are TGTGCCAGCACCCTTCGACTAGCGGGATCTTCCACAGATACGCAGTATTTT. Translating it yields CASTLRLAGSSTDTQYF. The V and J genes are TRBV12-3 or TRBV12-4 and TRBJ2-3; 11 bases agree with TRBD2. After removal of 7 bases from V and 2 bases from J, the junction contained 11 bases not matched to a gene. The CDR3 has 17 residues.